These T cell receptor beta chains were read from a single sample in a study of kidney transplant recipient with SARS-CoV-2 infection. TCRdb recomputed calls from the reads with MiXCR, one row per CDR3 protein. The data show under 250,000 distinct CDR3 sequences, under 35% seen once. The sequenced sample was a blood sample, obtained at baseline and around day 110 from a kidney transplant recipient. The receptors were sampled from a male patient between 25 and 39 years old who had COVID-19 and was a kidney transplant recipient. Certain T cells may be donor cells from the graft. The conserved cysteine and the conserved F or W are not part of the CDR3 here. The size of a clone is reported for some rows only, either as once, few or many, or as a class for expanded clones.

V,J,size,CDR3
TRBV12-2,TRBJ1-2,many,ASRMRVTPRKTYGYT
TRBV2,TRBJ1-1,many,ASSGQNTEAF
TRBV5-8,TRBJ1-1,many,ASSLEAQGAPEAF
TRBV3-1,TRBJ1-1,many,ASSGGAPISIRTEAF
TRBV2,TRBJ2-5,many,ASKGLVETQY
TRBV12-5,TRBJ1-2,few,ASGGDNLQGKTYGYT
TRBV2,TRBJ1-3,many,ASSEAGGAGNTIY
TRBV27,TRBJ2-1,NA,ASSPTAGVNCNEQF
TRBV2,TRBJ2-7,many,ASSGTGAFSYEQY
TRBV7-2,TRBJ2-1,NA,ASSGVGLNEQF
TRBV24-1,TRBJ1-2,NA,ATSFRHSTRKTYGYT
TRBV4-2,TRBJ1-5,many,ASSQQISGFVQPQH
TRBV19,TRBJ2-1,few,ASSIRPYNEQF
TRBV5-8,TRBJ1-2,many,ASLYYHPRKTYGYT
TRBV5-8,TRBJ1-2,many,ASPGVHPRKTYGYT
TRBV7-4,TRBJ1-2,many,ASSRLTSARKTYGYT
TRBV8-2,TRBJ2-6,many,GTYFRITQSRANVLT
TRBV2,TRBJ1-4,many,ASSPSRYATNEKLF
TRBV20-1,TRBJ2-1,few,SARRGGRDEQF
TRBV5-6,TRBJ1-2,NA,ASSLDLDGYGCT
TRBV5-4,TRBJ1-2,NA,ASTQTVPGRTYGYT
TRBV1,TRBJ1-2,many,TSRSFVRKTYGYT
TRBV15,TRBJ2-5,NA,ATSRAGGGGGTQY
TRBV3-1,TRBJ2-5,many,ASSHVCPISFSETQY
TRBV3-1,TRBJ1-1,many,ASSPLRPISIRTEAF
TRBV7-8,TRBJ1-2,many,ASSLIWFTRKTYGYT
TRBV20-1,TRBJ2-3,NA,SASTEWIVRPDTQY
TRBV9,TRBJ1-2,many,ASSYMYSRKTYGYT
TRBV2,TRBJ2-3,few,ASSKLRGGGNARTDTQY
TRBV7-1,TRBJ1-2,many,ASSKYHHEGKTYGYT
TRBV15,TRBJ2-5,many,ATSKYKTGKGETQY
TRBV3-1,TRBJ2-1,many,ASSQVQGAYNEQF
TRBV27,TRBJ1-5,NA,VSSPPIDSIRQPQH
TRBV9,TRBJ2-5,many,ASRVGHSSGKETQY
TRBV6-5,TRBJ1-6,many,ATQSGINSPLH
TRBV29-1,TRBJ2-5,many,SVMVVGETQY
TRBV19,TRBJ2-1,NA,ANSMASISYNEQF
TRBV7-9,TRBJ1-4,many,ASSHGQGQEKLF
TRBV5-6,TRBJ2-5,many,ASSFMTGQGLDGDQY
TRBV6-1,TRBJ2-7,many,ASSEKTFLSYEQY
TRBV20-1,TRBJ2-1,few,SAGVGGGNYNEQF
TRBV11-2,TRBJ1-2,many,ASSFLETSRKTYGYT
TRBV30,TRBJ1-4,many,AWSNSGTGGKLF
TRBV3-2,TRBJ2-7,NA,ASSQAGRGYEQY
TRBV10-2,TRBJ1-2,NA,AGSLSVTSRKTYGYT
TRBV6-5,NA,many,ASSTRRGSYEQY
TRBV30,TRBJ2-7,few,AWSRGGGVSYEQY
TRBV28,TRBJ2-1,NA,ASSSPGTSGINEQF